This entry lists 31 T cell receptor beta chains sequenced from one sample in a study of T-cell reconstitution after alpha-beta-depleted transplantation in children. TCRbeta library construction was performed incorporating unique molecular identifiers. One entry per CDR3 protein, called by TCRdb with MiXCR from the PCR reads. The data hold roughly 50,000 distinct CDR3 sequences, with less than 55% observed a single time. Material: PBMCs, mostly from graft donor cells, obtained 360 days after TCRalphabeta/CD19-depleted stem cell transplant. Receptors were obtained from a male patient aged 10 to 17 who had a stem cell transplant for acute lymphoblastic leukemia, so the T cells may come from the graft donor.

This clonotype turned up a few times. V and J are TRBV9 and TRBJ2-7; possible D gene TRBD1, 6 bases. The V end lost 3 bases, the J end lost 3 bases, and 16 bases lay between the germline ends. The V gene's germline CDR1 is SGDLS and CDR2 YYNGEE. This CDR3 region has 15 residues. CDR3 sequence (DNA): TGTGCCAGCAGCGGACCACAGGGACCCAGCTACGAGCAGTACTTC. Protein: CASSGPQGPSYEQYF.

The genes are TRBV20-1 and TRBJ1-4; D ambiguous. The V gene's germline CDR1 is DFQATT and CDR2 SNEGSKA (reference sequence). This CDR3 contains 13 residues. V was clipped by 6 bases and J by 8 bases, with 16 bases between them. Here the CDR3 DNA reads TGCAGTGCCCTAGATTCGTCGGCCGAAAAACTGTTTTTT. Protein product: CSALDSSAEKLFF.

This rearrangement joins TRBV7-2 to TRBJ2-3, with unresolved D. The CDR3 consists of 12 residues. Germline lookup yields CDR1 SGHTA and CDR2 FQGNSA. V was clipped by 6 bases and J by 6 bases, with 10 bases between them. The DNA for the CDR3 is TGTGCCAGCAGGCCCATGGGGGATACGCAGTATTTT. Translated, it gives CASRPMGDTQYF.

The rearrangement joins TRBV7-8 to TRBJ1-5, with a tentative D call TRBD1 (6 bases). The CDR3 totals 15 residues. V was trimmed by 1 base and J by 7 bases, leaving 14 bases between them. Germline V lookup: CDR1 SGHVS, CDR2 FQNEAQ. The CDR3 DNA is TGTGCCAGCAGCTTAGTGAGGGGGGCGGCACAGCCCCAGCATTTT. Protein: CASSLVRGAAQPQHF.

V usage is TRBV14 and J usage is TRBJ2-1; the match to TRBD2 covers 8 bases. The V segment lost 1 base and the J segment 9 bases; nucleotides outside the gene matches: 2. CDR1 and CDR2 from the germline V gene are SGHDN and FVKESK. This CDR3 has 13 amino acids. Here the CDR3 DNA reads TGTGCCAGCAGCCAAGGGACTAGCTCTGAGCAGTTCTTC. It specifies CASSQGTSSEQFF. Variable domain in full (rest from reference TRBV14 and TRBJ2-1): EAGVTQFPSHSVIEKGQTVTLRCDPISGHDNLYWYRRVMGKEIKFLLHFVKESKQDESGMPNNRFLAERTGGTYSTLKVQPAELEDSGVYFCASSQGTSSEQFFGPGTRLTVL.

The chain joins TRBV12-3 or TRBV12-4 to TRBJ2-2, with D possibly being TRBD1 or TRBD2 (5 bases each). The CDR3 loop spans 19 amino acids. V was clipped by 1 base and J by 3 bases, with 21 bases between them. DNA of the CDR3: TGTGCCAGCAGTTTAGGGGACCGCTTACTTCCACTACACACCGGGGAGCTGTTTTTT. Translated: CASSLGDRLLPLHTGELFF.

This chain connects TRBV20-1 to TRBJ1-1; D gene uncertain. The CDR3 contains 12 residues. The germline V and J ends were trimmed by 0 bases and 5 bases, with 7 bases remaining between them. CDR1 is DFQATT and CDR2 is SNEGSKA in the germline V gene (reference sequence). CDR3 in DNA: TGCAGTGCTAGAGAAAGGGAGACTGAAGCTTTCTTT. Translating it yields CSARERETEAFF.

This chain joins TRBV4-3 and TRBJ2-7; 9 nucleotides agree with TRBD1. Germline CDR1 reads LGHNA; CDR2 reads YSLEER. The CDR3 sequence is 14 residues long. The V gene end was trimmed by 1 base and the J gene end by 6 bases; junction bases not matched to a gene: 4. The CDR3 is CASSQGTGDPEQYF. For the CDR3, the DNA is TGCGCCAGCAGCCAAGGGACAGGGGATCCCGAGCAGTACTTC.

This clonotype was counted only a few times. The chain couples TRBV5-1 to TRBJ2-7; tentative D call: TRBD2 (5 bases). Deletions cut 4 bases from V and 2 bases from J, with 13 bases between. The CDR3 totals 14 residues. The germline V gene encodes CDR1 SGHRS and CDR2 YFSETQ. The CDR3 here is CASSPTGIPYEQYF. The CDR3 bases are TGCGCCAGCAGCCCCACGGGGATCCCCTACGAGCAGTACTTC.

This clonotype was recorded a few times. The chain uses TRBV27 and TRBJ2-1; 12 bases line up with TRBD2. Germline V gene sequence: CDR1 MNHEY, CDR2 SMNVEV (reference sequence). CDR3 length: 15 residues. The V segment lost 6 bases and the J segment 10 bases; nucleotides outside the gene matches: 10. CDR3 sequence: CASSSLAGGLWEQFF. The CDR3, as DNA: TGTGCCAGCAGCTCTCTAGCGGGAGGGCTTTGGGAGCAGTTCTTC.

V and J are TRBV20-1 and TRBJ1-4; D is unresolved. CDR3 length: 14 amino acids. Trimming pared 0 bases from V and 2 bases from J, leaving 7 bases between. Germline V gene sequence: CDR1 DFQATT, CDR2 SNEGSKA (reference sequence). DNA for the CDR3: TGCAGTGCTAGAGAAGGGTTCACTAATGAAAAACTGTTTTTT. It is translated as CSAREGFTNEKLFF.

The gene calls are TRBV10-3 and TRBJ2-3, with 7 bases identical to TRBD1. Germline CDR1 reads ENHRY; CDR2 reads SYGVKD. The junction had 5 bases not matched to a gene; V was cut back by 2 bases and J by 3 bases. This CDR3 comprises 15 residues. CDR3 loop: CAISEVQGTTDTQYF. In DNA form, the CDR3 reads TGTGCCATCAGTGAGGTACAGGGGACGACAGATACGCAGTATTTT.

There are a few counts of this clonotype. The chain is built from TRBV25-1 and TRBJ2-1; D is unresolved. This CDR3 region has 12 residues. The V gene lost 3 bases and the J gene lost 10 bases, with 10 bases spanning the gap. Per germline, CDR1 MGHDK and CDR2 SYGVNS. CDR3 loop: CASSEAWAEQFF. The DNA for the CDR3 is TGTGCCAGCAGTGAGGCCTGGGCGGAGCAGTTCTTC.

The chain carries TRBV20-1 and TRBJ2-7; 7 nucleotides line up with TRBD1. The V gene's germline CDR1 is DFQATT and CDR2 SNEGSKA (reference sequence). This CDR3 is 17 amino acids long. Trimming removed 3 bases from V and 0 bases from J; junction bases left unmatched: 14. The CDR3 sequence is CSASVGEGGSHSYEQYF. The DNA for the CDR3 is TGCAGTGCTAGCGTTGGGGAAGGGGGCTCCCACTCCTACGAGCAGTACTTC.

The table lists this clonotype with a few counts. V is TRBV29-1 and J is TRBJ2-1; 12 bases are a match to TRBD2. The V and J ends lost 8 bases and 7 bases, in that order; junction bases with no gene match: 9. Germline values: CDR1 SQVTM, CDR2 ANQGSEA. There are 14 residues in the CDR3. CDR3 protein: CSSLAGGAGNEQFF. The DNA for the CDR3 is TGCAGCAGCCTAGCGGGAGGGGCGGGGAATGAGCAGTTCTTC.

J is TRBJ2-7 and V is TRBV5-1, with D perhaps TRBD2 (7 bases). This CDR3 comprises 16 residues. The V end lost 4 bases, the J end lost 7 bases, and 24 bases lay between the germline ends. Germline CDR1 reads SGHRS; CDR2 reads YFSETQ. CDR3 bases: TGCGCCAGCAGCCCAATTGCGGGGGCGACGCTGGAAGAGCAGTACTTC. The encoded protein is CASSPIAGATLEEQYF.

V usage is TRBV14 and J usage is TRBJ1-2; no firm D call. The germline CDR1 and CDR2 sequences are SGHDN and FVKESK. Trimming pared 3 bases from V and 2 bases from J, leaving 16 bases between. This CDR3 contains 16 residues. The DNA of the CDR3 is TGTGCCAGCAGCCACAAGAGGAGTGGGATCAACTATGGCTACACCTTC. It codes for CASSHKRSGINYGYTF.

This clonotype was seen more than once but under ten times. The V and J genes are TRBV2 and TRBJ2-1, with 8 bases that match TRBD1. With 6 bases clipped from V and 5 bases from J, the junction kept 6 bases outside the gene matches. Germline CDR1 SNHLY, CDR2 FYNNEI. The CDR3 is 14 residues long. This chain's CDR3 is CASSPDRANNEQFF. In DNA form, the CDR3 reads TGTGCCAGCAGCCCGGACAGGGCCAACAATGAGCAGTTCTTC.

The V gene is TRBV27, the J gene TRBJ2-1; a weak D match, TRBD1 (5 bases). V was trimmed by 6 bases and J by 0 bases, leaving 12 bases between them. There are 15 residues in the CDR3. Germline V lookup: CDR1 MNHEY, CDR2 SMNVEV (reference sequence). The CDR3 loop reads CASSATGASYNEQFF. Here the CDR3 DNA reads TGTGCCAGCAGCGCTACAGGTGCCTCCTACAATGAGCAGTTCTTC.

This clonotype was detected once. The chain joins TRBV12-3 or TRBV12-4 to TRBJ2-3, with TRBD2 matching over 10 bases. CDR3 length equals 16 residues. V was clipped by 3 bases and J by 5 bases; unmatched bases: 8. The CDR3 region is CASSFSLAGVIDTQYF. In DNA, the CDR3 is TGTGCCAGCAGTTTCTCCCTAGCGGGAGTGATAGATACGCAGTATTTT.

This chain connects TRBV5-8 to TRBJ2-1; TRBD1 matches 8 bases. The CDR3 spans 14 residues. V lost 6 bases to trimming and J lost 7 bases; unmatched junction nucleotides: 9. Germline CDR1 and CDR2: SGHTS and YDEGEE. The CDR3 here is CASNLGQGRNEQFF. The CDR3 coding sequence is TGTGCCAGCAACCTCGGACAGGGAAGGAATGAGCAGTTCTTC.

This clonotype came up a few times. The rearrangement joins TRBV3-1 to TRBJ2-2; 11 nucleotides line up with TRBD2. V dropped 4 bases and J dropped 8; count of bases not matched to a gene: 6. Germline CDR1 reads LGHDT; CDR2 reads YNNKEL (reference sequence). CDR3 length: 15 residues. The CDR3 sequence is CASSLGTSGKGELFF. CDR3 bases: TGTGCCAGCAGCCTCGGGACTAGCGGAAAAGGGGAGCTGTTTTTT.

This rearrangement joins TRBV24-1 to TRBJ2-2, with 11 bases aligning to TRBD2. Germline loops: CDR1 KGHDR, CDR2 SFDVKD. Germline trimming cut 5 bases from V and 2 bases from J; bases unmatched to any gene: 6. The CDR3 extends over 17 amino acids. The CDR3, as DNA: TGTGCCACCAGTGTATCGGGACTAGCGGAAAACACCGGGGAGCTGTTTTTT. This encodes CATSVSGLAENTGELFF.

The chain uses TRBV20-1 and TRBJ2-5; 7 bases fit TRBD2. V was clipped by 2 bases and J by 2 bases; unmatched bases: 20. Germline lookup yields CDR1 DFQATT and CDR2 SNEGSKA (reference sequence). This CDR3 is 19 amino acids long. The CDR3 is CSARTRNLSELALQETQYF. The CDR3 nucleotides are TGCAGTGCTAGAACCCGAAATCTCTCGGAACTAGCGCTTCAAGAGACCCAGTACTTC.

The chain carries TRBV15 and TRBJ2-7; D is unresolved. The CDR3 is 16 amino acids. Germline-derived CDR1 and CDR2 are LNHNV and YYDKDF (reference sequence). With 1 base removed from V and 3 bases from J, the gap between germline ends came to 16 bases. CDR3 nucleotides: TGTGCCACCAGCAGAGTCACTCTTGGAGCAAACTACGAGCAGTACTTC. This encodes CATSRVTLGANYEQYF.

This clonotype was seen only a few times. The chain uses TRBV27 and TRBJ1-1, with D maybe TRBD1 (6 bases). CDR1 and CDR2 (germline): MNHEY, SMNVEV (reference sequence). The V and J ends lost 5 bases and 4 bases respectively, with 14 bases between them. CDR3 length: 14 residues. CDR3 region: CASSPRSGVTEAFF. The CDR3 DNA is TGTGCCAGCAGTCCGCGTTCAGGGGTCACTGAAGCTTTCTTT.

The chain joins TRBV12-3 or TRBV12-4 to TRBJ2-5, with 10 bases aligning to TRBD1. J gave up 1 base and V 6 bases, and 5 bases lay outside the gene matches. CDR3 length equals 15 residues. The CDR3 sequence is CASSWDRGLQETQYF. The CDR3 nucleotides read TGTGCCAGCAGCTGGGACAGGGGTCTCCAAGAGACCCAGTACTTC.

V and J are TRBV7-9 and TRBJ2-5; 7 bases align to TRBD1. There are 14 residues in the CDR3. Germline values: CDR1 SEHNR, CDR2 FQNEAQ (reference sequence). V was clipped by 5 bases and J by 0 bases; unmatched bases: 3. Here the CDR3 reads CASSRDSNQETQYF. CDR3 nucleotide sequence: TGTGCCAGCAGCCGGGACAGCAACCAAGAGACCCAGTACTTC.

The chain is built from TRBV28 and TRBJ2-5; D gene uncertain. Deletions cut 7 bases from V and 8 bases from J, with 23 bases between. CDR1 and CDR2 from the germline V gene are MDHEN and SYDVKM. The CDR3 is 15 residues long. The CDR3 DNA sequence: TGTGCCAGCACAACGAACAGTAGCCCAAGAGATACCCAGTACTTC. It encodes CASTTNSSPRDTQYF.

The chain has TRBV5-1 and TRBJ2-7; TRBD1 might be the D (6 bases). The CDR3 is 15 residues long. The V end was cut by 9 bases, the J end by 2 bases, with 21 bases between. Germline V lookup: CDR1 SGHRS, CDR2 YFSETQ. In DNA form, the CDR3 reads TGCGCCACGCGTCGCATTCCGGACAGAACCTACGAGCAGTACTTC. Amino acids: CATRRIPDRTYEQYF.

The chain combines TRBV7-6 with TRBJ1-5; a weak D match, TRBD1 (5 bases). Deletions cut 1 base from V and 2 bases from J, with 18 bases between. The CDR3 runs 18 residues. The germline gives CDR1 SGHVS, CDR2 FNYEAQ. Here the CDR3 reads CASSLGSGAPMGNQPQHF. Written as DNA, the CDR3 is TGTGCCAGCAGCTTAGGGTCCGGGGCCCCAATGGGCAATCAGCCCCAGCATTTT.